What follows are 25 T cell receptor beta chains derived from one specimen sequenced in a study of T cell changes during pregnancy in multiple sclerosis. The assay was immunoSEQ multiplex PCR, and TCRdb's table has in-frame clones only and misses some. This sample has 35,000 to 40,000 clones, with approximately 89% found just once. The sample here was CD4+ T cells from peripheral blood mononuclear cells, taken after pregnancy. Receptor source: a female donor in good health, enrolled as a control in a pregnancy study.

The chain recombines TRBV10-2 with TRBJ2-1, with 10 bases aligning to TRBD2. J gave up 5 bases and V 9 bases, and 4 bases lay outside the gene matches. This CDR3 is 13 amino acids long. Germline assignment: CDR1 WSHSY and CDR2 SAAADI. The CDR3 region is CASRTSGDNEQFF. The CDR3 nucleotides read TGCGCCAGTAGGACTAGCGGTGACAATGAGCAGTTCTTC.

This chain joins TRBV5-1 and TRBJ2-1; perhaps TRBD2 as D (6 bases). CDR3 size: 15 residues. The germline V and J ends were trimmed by 4 bases and 8 bases, with 19 bases remaining between them. Germline values: CDR1 SGHRS, CDR2 YFSETQ. The CDR3 spells CASSPRLGGTDEQFF. CDR3 sequence (DNA): TGCGCCAGCAGCCCTAGGCTGGGCGGGACGGATGAGCAGTTCTTC.

This chain uses TRBV7-3 with TRBJ2-7; 9 nucleotides match TRBD1. Per the germline V gene, CDR1 is SGHTA and CDR2 is FQGTGA. CDR3 size: 15 residues. V shed 4 bases and J 4 bases; nucleotides not matched to a gene: 8. The CDR3 here is CASSSNRGLGYEQYF. DNA for the CDR3: TGTGCCAGCAGCTCGAACAGGGGGCTGGGGTACGAGCAGTACTTC.

V usage is TRBV10-3 and J usage is TRBJ1-1; D may be TRBD1 (6 bases). Germline V gene sequence: CDR1 ENHRY, CDR2 SYGVKD. This CDR3 is 15 amino acids long. V gave up 4 bases and J gave up 0 bases, with 12 bases separating them. The CDR3 bases are TGTGCCATCAGTGTTTTGGACAGTTTGAACACTGAAGCTTTCTTT. It translates to CAISVLDSLNTEAFF.

This clone is a singleton in its sample. V is TRBV5-5 and J is TRBJ2-7; 7 bases are shared with TRBD1. Germline V gene lookup returns CDR1 SGHKS and CDR2 YYEKEE (reference sequence). The V segment lost 1 base and the J segment 3 bases; nucleotides outside the gene matches: 10. The CDR3 sequence is 16 residues long. The CDR3 DNA reads as TGTGCCAGCAGCTTGCGTTTTGGGCAGGGGGACTACGAGCAGTACTTC. Translation: CASSLRFGQGDYEQYF.

The J gene is TRBJ2-2, the V gene TRBV5-6; 15 bases fit TRBD2. The CDR3 runs to 19 residues. CDR1 is SGHDT and CDR2 is YYEEEE in the germline V gene. Trimming at V came to 4 bases and at J to 5 bases, leaving 12 bases not matched to a gene. Here the CDR3 DNA reads TGTGCCAGCAGCGCCAGGCCGGGACTAGCGGGAGGAGGTACCGGGGAGCTGTTTTTT. Translating it yields CASSARPGLAGGGTGELFF.

This chain uses TRBV7-2 with TRBJ1-3; 11 nucleotides line up with TRBD1. The CDR3 contains 18 residues. Germline trimming cut 1 base from V and 4 bases from J; bases unmatched to any gene: 9. The germline V gene encodes CDR1 SGHTA and CDR2 FQGNSA. CDR3 bases: TGTGCCAGCAGCTTAGGGGGACAGGGGGTAGTTAACGGAAACACCATATATTTT. Its translation is CASSLGGQGVVNGNTIYF.

The V call is TRBV12-5, the J call TRBJ1-2; the match to TRBD1 covers 11 bases. The CDR3 covers 16 residues. The V and J ends lost 6 bases and 6 bases, in that order; junction bases with no gene match: 12. Germline-derived CDR1 and CDR2 are LGHNT and FRNRAP. Here the CDR3 reads CASGKWGGQGADGYTF. The CDR3 coding sequence is TGTGCTAGTGGCAAATGGGGAGGACAGGGGGCCGATGGCTACACCTTC.

This chain joins TRBV25-1 and TRBJ2-5; 8 nucleotides agree with TRBD1. The V and J ends lost 6 bases and 4 bases, in that order; junction bases with no gene match: 1. CDR3 length equals 12 residues. CDR1 MGHDK and CDR2 SYGVNS come from the germline V gene. CDR3 loop: CASRGQVETQYF. The CDR3 DNA is TGTGCCAGCAGGGGACAGGTAGAGACCCAGTACTTC.

V is TRBV6-1 and J is TRBJ2-1, with TRBD2 identical over 12 bases. Trimming removed 6 bases from V and 7 bases from J; junction bases left unmatched: 7. Germline lookup yields CDR1 MNHNS and CDR2 SASEGT. This CDR3 comprises 15 residues. CDR3 nucleotides: TGTGCCAGCAGAGAGGGACTAGCGGGTTTTAATGAGCAGTTCTTC. Amino acid sequence: CASREGLAGFNEQFF.

The J gene is TRBJ1-3, the V gene TRBV12-5; D remains unclear. CDR1 is LGHNT, CDR2 FRNRAP, per germline. The CDR3 consists of 13 residues. V lost 4 bases to trimming and J lost 0 bases, with 4 bases between them. CDR3: CASGYFSGNTIYF. DNA for the CDR3: TGTGCTAGTGGTTACTTCTCTGGAAACACCATATATTTT.

V is TRBV30 and J is TRBJ2-3, with 7 bases identical to TRBD2. The CDR3 runs 15 residues. The ends lost 1 base at V and 1 base at J; junction bases unmatched: 5. Germline CDR1 reads GTSNPN; CDR2 reads SVGIG (reference sequence). The CDR3 nucleotides are TGTGCCTGGAGTGGGTCGCTAGCGGGCACAGATACGCAGTATTTT. It codes for CAWSGSLAGTDTQYF.

This clone showed up just once. V is TRBV18 and J is TRBJ1-2, with 9 bases aligning to TRBD1. Per the germline V gene, CDR1 is KGHSH and CDR2 is LQKENI. V gave up 2 bases and J gave up 3 bases; unmatched junction bases: 7. This CDR3 is built from 16 residues. The CDR3 here is CASSPEQGAAYYGYTF. The CDR3, as DNA: TGTGCCAGCTCACCAGAACAGGGGGCGGCTTACTATGGCTACACCTTC. The full variable domain, in which reference TRBV18 and TRBJ1-2 provide the parts outside the CDR3, is NAGVMQNPRHLVRRRGQEARLRCSPMKGHSHVYWYRQLPEEGLKFMVYLQKENIIDESGMPKERFSAEFPKEGPSILRIQQVVRGDSAAYFCASSPEQGAAYYGYTFGSGTRLTVV.

The CDR3 region has the DNA TGTGCCAGCAGTGAGCTAGCGGGGAGCTCCAAAAACATTCAGTACTTC. Translation: CASSELAGSSKNIQYF. The rearrangement links TRBV6-1 to TRBJ2-4, with 9 bases that match TRBD2. Germline V CDR1 and CDR2: MNHNS, SASEGT. The CDR3 is 16 residues long. J lost 2 bases, V lost 3 bases, and 5 bases had no gene match.

This rearrangement joins TRBV9 to TRBJ1-1, with 8 bases that match TRBD1. The V segment lost 4 bases and the J segment 3 bases; nucleotides outside the gene matches: 5. Germline CDR1 SGDLS, CDR2 YYNGEE. CDR3 length: 14 residues. CDR3 region: CASSQTGAYTEAFF. CDR3 nucleotides: TGTGCCAGCAGCCAGACAGGGGCATACACTGAAGCTTTCTTT.

The J gene is TRBJ1-2, the V gene TRBV20-1; tentative D call: TRBD1 (5 bases). The CDR3 extends over 11 amino acids. Germline loops: CDR1 DFQATT, CDR2 SNEGSKA (reference sequence). Trimming removed 7 bases at V and 8 bases at J, with 14 bases between. The CDR3 DNA follows: TGCAGTGGGGGCGGGGCTGAAGGCTACACCTTC. Residues: CSGGGAEGYTF.

J is TRBJ1-2 and V is TRBV19, with D maybe TRBD1 (5 bases). Between the trimmed V and J ends, which lost 6 bases and 4 bases, there was a span of 9 bases. The V gene's germline CDR1 is LNHDA and CDR2 SQIVND (reference sequence). This CDR3 has 12 amino acids. The CDR3 sequence: CASSDRSYGYTF. The CDR3 bases are TGTGCCAGTAGCGACAGATCCTATGGCTACACCTTC.

V is TRBV7-9 and J is TRBJ1-3; D perhaps matches TRBD1 (5 bases). The CDR3 loop spans 14 amino acids. V gave up 5 bases and J gave up 4 bases, with 12 bases separating them. Germline V gene lookup returns CDR1 SEHNR and CDR2 FQNEAQ (reference sequence). CDR3: CASSKGTAGNTIYF. As DNA, the CDR3 is TGTGCCAGCAGCAAAGGGACTGCCGGAAACACCATATATTTT.

This clone was counted between two and nine times. V usage is TRBV5-4 and J usage is TRBJ1-1, with TRBD1 matching 9 bases. This CDR3 spans 15 amino acids. The germline V gene encodes CDR1 SGHNT and CDR2 YYREEE (reference sequence). V trimming: 0 bases; J trimming: 1 base; junction bases outside the gene matches: 1. The CDR3: CASSLAGQGNTEAFF. The CDR3 DNA follows: TGTGCCAGCAGCTTGGCGGGACAGGGGAACACTGAAGCTTTCTTT. Combining the CDR3 with reference TRBV5-4 and TRBJ1-1 gives the whole variable domain ETGVTQSPTHLIKTRGQQVTLRCSSQSGHNTVSWYQQALGQGPQFIFQYYREEENGRGNFPPRFSGLQFPNYSSELNVNALELDDSALYLCASSLAGQGNTEAFFGQGTRLTVV.

This chain joins TRBV27 and TRBJ1-6; 7 bases fit TRBD1. The CDR3 is 15 amino acids. Losses at the gene ends were 6 bases for V and 7 bases for J; bases not matched to a gene: 9. Germline V gives CDR1 MNHEY, CDR2 SMNVEV (reference sequence). CDR3 nucleotide sequence: TGTGCCAGCAGCTCGACAGGGTTTTGGAATTCACCCCTCCACTTT. Its translation is CASSSTGFWNSPLHF.

The J gene is TRBJ2-3, the V gene TRBV5-1; D may be TRBD1 (5 bases). V shed 1 base and J shed 3 bases, with 12 bases lying between them. Germline-derived CDR1 and CDR2 are SGHRS and YFSETQ. The CDR3 sequence is 15 residues long. In nucleotides, the CDR3 is TGCGCCAGCAGCTTGTACCCGACAGTAACAGATACGCAGTATTTT. As protein: CASSLYPTVTDTQYF.

The chain joins TRBV27 to TRBJ1-5; 8 bases map to TRBD1. The CDR3 has 14 residues. Germline-derived CDR1 and CDR2 are MNHEY and SMNVEV (reference sequence). The trim removed 6 bases at V and 5 bases at J, leaving 6 bases unmatched. The CDR3 protein is CASRPTGGHQPQHF. The CDR3 DNA is TGTGCCAGCAGACCTACAGGGGGGCATCAGCCCCAGCATTTT.

The CDR3 DNA is TGTGCCAGCAGTCTACAGGAGACGACTAACTATGGCTACACCTTC. Protein product: CASSLQETTNYGYTF. The chain uses TRBV2 and TRBJ1-2; the D gene is possibly TRBD1 (5 bases). Germline V gene data show CDR1 as SNHLY and CDR2 as FYNNEI. The CDR3 covers 15 residues. V shed 5 bases and J shed 0 bases, with 13 bases lying between them.

This chain connects TRBV11-3 to TRBJ2-1, with 7 bases lining up with TRBD2. Looked up from germline, CDR1 is SGHNT and CDR2 is YENEEA. This CDR3 has 12 residues. The V gene end was trimmed by 8 bases and the J gene end by 9 bases; junction bases not matched to a gene: 7. The CDR3 protein is CASGRGGFEQFF. CDR3 nucleotides: TGTGCCAGCGGCCGGGGAGGGTTTGAGCAGTTCTTC.

The chain links TRBV4-2 to TRBJ2-3; TRBD2 is a possible D gene (7 bases). V shed 5 bases and J shed 0 bases, with 12 bases lying between them. CDR1 LGHNA and CDR2 YNFKEQ come from the germline V gene. CDR3 size: 15 residues. The CDR3 coding sequence is TGTGCCAGCAGCGTAGGGGGAGGGAGCACAGATACGCAGTATTTT. This codes for CASSVGGGSTDTQYF.